Below, one T cell receptor (beta chain) is given with its context. This clone's antigen is unknown. There are no base qualities to consult, and no much larger clone falls within one base. The CDR3 regions of human TCRbeta chains were subjected to immunosequencing. The study's own analysis went as follows. TCRs in the repertoires were compared against a reference library of SARS-CoV-2-specific TCRs that had been generated with the MIRA antigen-specificity platform. Breadth meant the fraction of unique TCRs that were SARS-CoV-2-associated, whereas depth meant the fraction of total T cells that were SARS-CoV-2-associated. Using the MIRA data, every spike-specific TCR was mapped to the spike region that the TCR reacted to and assigned to either a CD4 or a CD8 class. Log10-transformed breadth and depth values were compared by one-way ANOVA with Sidak's multiple comparisons tests. As stored in TCRdb, this immuneACCESS dataset retains in-frame rearrangements with V and J assigned. A fraction of the clones does not appear; measured against another copy, unresolved V genes explain less than half of the discrepancy, and the remainder lacks a known reason. V, J and clone size were drawn from that table, and D and trimming were deduced from the DNA. This sample holds some 160,000 clones; under 95% were observed only once. In total, the top ten clones hold more than 1.5% of the sample.

The sample's time point label, in plain terms: about 28 days (+/-7) after the second vaccine dose. AZD1222 recipients with second doses at about 4 weeks or about 12 weeks were pooled, because spike-specific TCR depth and breadth did not differ between schedules. Vaccinee samples came from UK trials COV001 and COV002, including a single-blind randomized controlled phase 2/3 trial of AZD1222 (ChAdOx1 nCoV-19) in healthy adults. Trial participant PBMC samples were collected at day 0 and day 28 after the second dose for TCRbeta chain sequencing. The data were taken from a study of T cell responses to AZD1222 COVID-19 vaccine (dated by TCRdb to about 2021). A note on the overall study: TCR sequencing was performed for some 250 trial participants, of whom some 200 were given two doses of AZD1222 and roughly 25 were given two doses of MenACWY control vaccine. Trial participants were enrolled by age into subgroups of 18-55, 56-69 and 70-plus years, and 148, 28 and 57 TCR-sequenced participants, respectively, were included in these subgroups. What the research found in general, with its limitations: Participants were mostly white British, with more females than males. The authors suggested clonal diversity may have been underestimated. Spike-specific TCR breadth and depth rose significantly after two AZD1222 doses compared with day 0 and with MenACWY recipients. Because no day 14 peak-response samples were available, the repertoires could be characterized only after the peak T cell response. The 56-69-year group was small, and its depth increase did not reach significance, likely because of low power. CD4 TCRs associated with the vaccine covered the entire spike protein, and the dominant responses were in regions 160-218 and 743-854. Reportedly, close to half of the unique spike-specific TCRs recognized epitopes lying outside the regions that are mutated in the B.1.351 and B.1.1.7 variants. Conclusions about previously exposed vaccinees are limited because only six or seven AZD1222 recipients were SARS-CoV-2 seropositive at baseline.

The germline V gene specifies MNHEY as CDR1 and SVGAGI as CDR2. Taken from cysteine to phenylalanine, the CDR3 has 12 residues. The CDR3 DNA has 36 bases and is translated from base 1. V is reduced by 6 bases and J by 3 bases, leaving a spacing of 8 bases between them. The V gene is TRBV6-5 and the J gene is TRBJ1-1; the D gene remains uncertain. The sequence came from an adult who received the AZD1222 COVID-19 vaccine. The material was peripheral blood, obtained 28 days after the second AZD1222 dose. The DNA sequence follows: TGTGCCAGCAGGAGTCCCCACACTGAAGCTTTCTTT. Its translation is CASRSPHTEAFF.